This T cell receptor beta chain was retrieved from a study of control samples from healthy donors and cancer patients. Produced via immunoSEQ multiplex PCR; TCRdb's table is partial and in-frame only. Altogether 80,000 to 100,000 clones are present, 79% being singletons, with the ten largest covering about 10%. Looked up from germline, CDR1 is SNHLY and CDR2 is FYNNEI. V was pared by 4 bases and J by 4 bases, with 5 bases between. The CDR3 is 13 amino acids. This chain uses TRBV2 with TRBJ2-6; D not resolved. Sequenced input: blood. The sequence came from a woman aged 30 to 39 in good health. As DNA, the CDR3 is TGTGCCAGCAGTGGTGCCGGGGCCAACGTCCTGACTTTC. It encodes CASSGAGANVLTF.